These 6 T cell receptor beta chains were sequenced from one sample in a study of graft-versus-host responses after intestinal transplantation. Their antigens remain unidentified. Sequenced by immunoSEQ multiplex PCR; TCRdb stores in-frame clones only, minus some. There are about 90,000 clones in the sample; 90% to 95% occur only once, and approximately 1% lies in the top ten. The sample in question was unstimulated CD8+ T cells sorted from spleen or lymph node cells, obtained before transplant. Every receptor here comes from a human donor who was the organ donor for an intestinal transplant.

A word on this clone: One junction end does not reproduce the germline sequence, and a read error may be involved. The chain is built from TRBV7-9 and TRBJ2-7; 9 bases map to TRBD1. The CDR3 consists of 12 residues. Germline V gene data show CDR1 as SEHNR and CDR2 as FQNEAQ (reference sequence). The CDR3 DNA reads TGTGCCAGCAGCGAACTTGCCGGGACAGGGAACTTC. Protein: CASSELAGTGNF. The variable domain in full, completed from reference TRBV7-9 and TRBJ2-7, reads DTGVSQNPRHKITKRGQNVTFRCDPISEHNRLYWYRQTLGQGPEFLTYFQNEAQLEKSRLLSDRFSAERPKGSFSTLEIQRTEQGDSAMYLCASSELAGTGNFGPGTRLTVT.

This chain connects TRBV4-3 to TRBJ2-1; possible D gene TRBD1, 6 bases. Trimming took off 2 bases at V and 2 bases at J, with 13 bases between the two ends. Per the germline V gene, CDR1 is LGHNA and CDR2 is YSLEER. The length of the CDR3 is 16 residues. CDR3 nucleotide sequence: TGCGCCAGCAGCCAAAAAGGGGGTCTTACCTACAATGAGCAGTTCTTC. It encodes CASSQKGGLTYNEQFF.

In the case of this clone: Different DNA sequences within this sample yield the same CDR3. The V gene is TRBV2, the J gene TRBJ1-3, with D unresolved. Germline-derived CDR1 and CDR2 are SNHLY and FYNNEI. Trimming took off 3 bases at V and 0 bases at J, with 9 bases between the two ends. The CDR3 runs 15 residues. The CDR3 spells CASSELGSSGNTIYF. As DNA, the CDR3 is TGTGCCAGCAGTGAGCTGGGGAGCTCTGGAAACACCATATATTTT.

V and J are TRBV27 and TRBJ1-4; maybe TRBD1 (6 bases). CDR1 is MNHEY and CDR2 is SMNVEV in the germline V gene (reference sequence). This CDR3 contains 16 residues. Deletions cut 2 bases from V and 10 bases from J, with 20 bases between. The CDR3 coding sequence is TGTGCCAGCAGTTTAATTGGTATCAGGGGAGGGGTAAAACTGTTTTTT. It encodes CASSLIGIRGGVKLFF.

Concerning this clone: Other DNA sequences in this sample translate to the same CDR3. The rearrangement uses TRBV19 and TRBJ2-1, with TRBD2 matching over 10 bases. This CDR3 has 15 residues. Germline V gene sequence: CDR1 LNHDA, CDR2 SQIVND (reference sequence). The J segment lost 3 bases and the V segment lost 3 bases, leaving 2 bases of the junction unmatched. This CDR3 is CASSISGGIYNEQFF. The CDR3 nucleotides are TGTGCCAGTAGTATTAGCGGGGGGATCTACAATGAGCAGTTCTTC. Looking up the rest from reference TRBV19 and TRBJ2-1 gives the full variable domain: DGGITQSPKYLFRKEGQNVTLSCEQNLNHDAMYWYRQDPGQGLRLIYYSQIVNDFQKGDIAEGYSVSREKKESFPLTVTSAQKNPTAFYLCASSISGGIYNEQFFGPGTRLTVL.

J is TRBJ2-7 and V is TRBV6-1; 7 positions match TRBD1. The CDR3 has 15 residues. The germline CDR1 and CDR2 sequences are MNHNS and SASEGT. V dropped 3 bases and J dropped 2; count of bases not matched to a gene: 7. Written as DNA, the CDR3 is TGTGCCAGCAGTGACTCGACAGGGTCCCCCTACGAGCAGTACTTC. It translates to CASSDSTGSPYEQYF.